This entry lists 26 T cell receptor beta chains sequenced from one sample in a study of neurological immune-mediated disorders. Indicated time point: technical triplicate 3. TCRdb fed the 5' RACE reads into MiXCR, producing one record per CDR3 protein. The sample lists under 45,000 distinct CDR3 sequences, around a fifth seen once, with about 4.5% in the top ten. Sequenced: PBMCs. These receptors were collected from a man aged 55-75 years with HTLV-1-associated myelopathy (HAM/TSP).

This clonotype was counted at least ten times. The chain recombines TRBV20-1 with TRBJ2-1; 8 bases map to TRBD2. CDR1 is DFQATT and CDR2 is SNEGSKA in the germline V gene (reference sequence). After removal of 0 bases from V and 9 bases from J, the junction contained 13 bases not matched to a gene. CDR3 length: 16 amino acids. The CDR3 here is CSARDALLAGMGEQFF. The DNA of the CDR3 is TGCAGTGCTAGAGATGCCCTTCTAGCGGGCATGGGTGAGCAGTTCTTC.

This clonotype was counted at least ten times. The V call is TRBV20-1, the J call TRBJ2-1, with 7 bases fitting TRBD2. The J segment lost 2 bases and the V segment lost 3 bases, leaving 7 bases of the junction unmatched. CDR1 and CDR2 from the germline V gene are DFQATT and SNEGSKA (reference sequence). This CDR3 has 15 residues. In DNA, the CDR3 is TGCAGTGCTAGGGGGGGGAGCGACCCCTACAATGAGCAGTTCTTC. The encoded protein is CSARGGSDPYNEQFF.

This clonotype has at least ten counts. The rearrangement links TRBV6-1 to TRBJ1-5, with D possibly matching TRBD1 (5 bases). Trimming removed 6 bases from V and 2 bases from J, with 11 bases in between. The CDR3 loop spans 14 amino acids. The germline CDR1 and CDR2 sequences are MNHNS and SASEGT. This chain's CDR3 is CASSLQGGNQPQHF. CDR3 DNA sequence: TGTGCCAGCAGCCTTCAGGGTGGCAATCAGCCCCAGCATTTT.

This clonotype was recorded a few times. This chain connects TRBV5-1 to TRBJ2-2; tentatively, D is TRBD2 (6 bases). The CDR3 length is 14 residues. Germline V CDR1 and CDR2: SGHRS, YFSETQ. V lost 4 bases, J lost 1 base, and 8 bases lay in between. The CDR3 sequence: CASSPGGNTGELFF. As DNA, the CDR3 is TGCGCCAGCAGCCCCGGGGGGAACACCGGGGAGCTGTTTTTT.

This clonotype was recorded many times. The chain employs TRBV20-1 and TRBJ2-5; D possibly matches TRBD1 or TRBD2 (6 bases each). V was pared by 5 bases and J by 5 bases, with 9 bases between. CDR1 and CDR2 from the germline V gene are DFQATT and SNEGSKA (reference sequence). This CDR3 has 11 amino acids. The CDR3, as DNA: TGCAGTGCTGGAGGGGGGGAGACCCAGTACTTC. Amino acids: CSAGGGETQYF.

This clonotype has only a few counts. The chain carries TRBV5-5 and TRBJ2-3; 8 positions match TRBD1. Germline assignment: CDR1 SGHKS and CDR2 YYEKEE (reference sequence). This CDR3 is 16 amino acids long. The V segment lost 2 bases and the J segment 6 bases; nucleotides outside the gene matches: 11. For the CDR3, the DNA is TGTGCCAGCAGCTTAGTCTCCGGACAGGGCGGCGATACGCAGTATTTT. Protein product: CASSLVSGQGGDTQYF.

The chain employs TRBV5-1 and TRBJ2-7; 14 positions match TRBD2. This CDR3 has 18 residues. V gave up 4 bases and J gave up 0 bases; unmatched junction bases: 9. Germline values: CDR1 SGHRS, CDR2 YFSETQ. The CDR3 loop is CASSRGTSGSGSSYEQYF. The CDR3 DNA is TGCGCCAGCAGCCGTGGGACTAGCGGGAGTGGGAGCTCCTACGAGCAGTACTTC.

This clonotype was seen many times. The chain employs TRBV5-1 and TRBJ2-7, with D hard to call. The CDR3 has 11 residues. Germline V gene data show CDR1 as SGHRS and CDR2 as YFSETQ. V was pared by 5 bases and J by 4 bases, with 7 bases between. The CDR3 region is CASREEYEQYF. In DNA form, the CDR3 reads TGCGCCAGCAGGGAAGAATACGAGCAGTACTTC. The full variable domain, rest sourced from reference TRBV5-1 and TRBJ2-7, is KAGVTQTPRYLIKTRGQQVTLSCSPISGHRSVSWYQQTPGQGLQFLFEYFSETQRNKGNFPGRFSGRQFSNSRSEMNVSTLELGDSALYLCASREEYEQYFGPGTRLTVT.

This clonotype has at least ten counts. The chain couples TRBV11-1 to TRBJ2-2; TRBD2 might be the D (6 bases). Trimming removed 5 bases from V and 4 bases from J, with 14 bases in between. The CDR3 is 15 residues long. Germline assignment: CDR1 SGHAT and CDR2 FQDESV (reference sequence). CDR3 coding DNA: TGTGCCAGCAGCGCTTGGACTACGATCACCGGGGAGCTGTTTTTT. This translates into CASSAWTTITGELFF.

This clonotype came up many times. The V call is TRBV6-1, the J call TRBJ2-3; no definite D call. V lost 6 bases, J lost 6 bases, and 10 bases lay in between. Germline V CDR1 and CDR2: MNHNS, SASEGT. This CDR3 contains 12 residues. CDR3 coding DNA: TGTGCCAGCAGGCGGAATCTGGATACGCAGTATTTT. This gives the protein CASRRNLDTQYF.

The V gene is TRBV11-2, the J gene TRBJ1-6; D unclear. The germline V gene has CDR1 SGHAT and CDR2 FQNNGV. This CDR3 spans 15 amino acids. Trimming took 3 bases from V and 7 from J, leaving 13 bases between them. The CDR3 coding sequence is TGTGCCAGCAGCTTGATTCTGCACGGGAATTCACCCCTCCACTTT. Encoded protein: CASSLILHGNSPLHF. Based on the CDR3 plus reference TRBV11-2 and TRBJ1-6, the full variable domain is EAGVAQSPRYKIIEKRQSVAFWCNPISGHATLYWYQQILGQGPKLLIQFQNNGVVDDSQLPKDRFSAERLKGVDSTLKIQPAKLEDSAVYLCASSLILHGNSPLHFGNGTRLTVT.

This clonotype appeared many times. The rearrangement joins TRBV9 to TRBJ2-5; the D gene could be TRBD1 or TRBD2 (5 bases each). Trimming stripped 4 bases from V and 5 bases from J, with 18 bases between. CDR3 length: 15 amino acids. The germline V gene has CDR1 SGDLS and CDR2 YYNGEE. CDR3 amino acids: CASSTGAGSGETQYF. In DNA form, the CDR3 reads TGTGCCAGCAGCACCGGGGCAGGTTCGGGTGAGACCCAGTACTTC.

This clonotype was recorded a few times. The V call is TRBV28, the J call TRBJ2-5; D is uncertain. The V and J ends lost 6 bases and 5 bases respectively, with 13 bases between them. CDR3 length: 13 residues. Germline CDR1 and CDR2: MDHEN and SYDVKM. The CDR3: CASSGYSLETQYF. As DNA, the CDR3 is TGTGCCAGCAGCGGGTATTCGTTGGAGACCCAGTACTTC.

This clonotype was detected ten times or more. CDR3 region: CSVGGADRNEKLFF. In nucleotides, the CDR3 is TGCAGCGTGGGGGGGGCTGACCGTAATGAAAAACTGTTTTTT. The gene calls are TRBV29-1 and TRBJ1-4; the D gene is possibly TRBD1 (6 bases). V lost 6 bases and J lost 4, with 15 bases in between. The germline gives CDR1 SQVTM, CDR2 ANQGSEA. CDR3 size: 14 residues.

On this clonotype: At one end, the junction sequence differs from germline, possibly due to a read error. This rearrangement joins TRBV5-1 to TRBJ2-7, with TRBD1 matching over 7 bases. Germline V lookup: CDR1 SGHRS, CDR2 YFSETQ. The CDR3 loop spans 15 amino acids. CDR3 loop: CASSPRQGSVYAQYF. The DNA of the CDR3 is TGCGCCAGCAGCCCCCGACAGGGTTCAGTCTACGCGCAGTACTTC.

The chain employs TRBV6-6 and TRBJ2-2, with 7 bases fitting TRBD2. The germline V gene encodes CDR1 MNHNY and CDR2 SVGAGI (reference sequence). The V gene end was trimmed by 6 bases and the J gene end by 5 bases; junction bases not matched to a gene: 9. The CDR3 has 15 amino acids. Written as DNA, the CDR3 is TGTGCCAGCAGAACGAGGAGAGCGGGGACCGGGGAGCTGTTTTTT. Amino acid sequence: CASRTRRAGTGELFF.

This clonotype was seen ten or more times. The rearrangement links TRBV15 to TRBJ1-3, with a weak D call TRBD1 (5 bases). V gave up 3 bases and J gave up 2 bases, with 14 bases separating them. The CDR3 length is 16 residues. The V gene's germline CDR1 is LNHNV and CDR2 YYDKDF (reference sequence). CDR3 coding DNA: TGTGCCACCAGCAGCCCGACAGAACTGACTGGAAACACCATATATTTT. It specifies CATSSPTELTGNTIYF. The full variable domain, with the rest looked up from reference TRBV15 and TRBJ1-3, is DAMVIQNPRYQVTQFGKPVTLSCSQTLNHNVMYWYQQKSSQAPKLLFHYYDKDFNNEADTPDNFQSRRPNTSFCFLDIRSPGLGDTAMYLCATSSPTELTGNTIYFGEGSWLTVV.

This clonotype has only a few counts. The chain recombines TRBV5-1 with TRBJ2-3; D is ambiguous. There are 14 residues in the CDR3. In germline, CDR1 is SGHRS, CDR2 YFSETQ. Trimming left V 0 bases short and J 2 bases short, with 7 bases between. The CDR3 here is CASSLALNTDTQYF. As DNA, the CDR3 is TGCGCCAGCAGCTTGGCCCTAAACACAGATACGCAGTATTTT.

This clonotype showed up many times. One junction end disagrees with the germline gene, perhaps due to a read error. The chain carries TRBV7-8 and TRBJ2-5, with D possibly matching TRBD1 (5 bases). The CDR3 loop spans 13 amino acids. Germline-derived CDR1 and CDR2 are SGHVS and FQNEAQ. The CDR3 loop reads CASSPTIRAGSRF. CDR3 bases: TGTGCCAGCAGCCCGACCATCCGGGCAGGGTCCCGCTTC.

The chain combines TRBV7-9 with TRBJ2-1; 12 bases agree with TRBD2. V shed 5 bases and J 2 bases; nucleotides not matched to a gene: 4. Germline V gives CDR1 SEHNR, CDR2 FQNEAQ (reference sequence). This CDR3 contains 16 residues. CDR3 loop: CASSPWTSGTYNEQFF. CDR3 sequence (DNA): TGTGCCAGCAGCCCCTGGACTAGCGGGACCTACAATGAGCAGTTCTTC.

The sample holds many counts of this clonotype. The chain uses TRBV5-1 and TRBJ1-1; D call uncertain. V dropped 0 bases and J dropped 2 bases, with 11 bases sitting between them. The length of the CDR3 is 15 residues. The germline V gene has CDR1 SGHRS and CDR2 YFSETQ. The CDR3 here is CASSLDLGANTEAFF. CDR3 bases: TGCGCCAGCAGCTTGGACTTAGGAGCTAACACTGAAGCTTTCTTT.

By share, this clonotype counts as medium-sized. The chain employs TRBV7-2 and TRBJ2-5, with 7 bases identical to TRBD2. Losses at the gene ends were 1 base for V and 1 base for J; bases not matched to a gene: 6. Germline V gives CDR1 SGHTA, CDR2 FQGNSA. The CDR3 is 16 residues long. The CDR3 here is CASSLVREFFQETQYF. The CDR3 bases are TGTGCCAGCAGCTTAGTGCGGGAGTTTTTCCAAGAGACCCAGTACTTC.

The sample holds many counts of this clonotype. V usage is TRBV5-8 and J usage is TRBJ2-6, with a weak D call TRBD1 (5 bases). Germline V gives CDR1 SGHTS, CDR2 YDEGEE. This CDR3 is 18 amino acids long. V shed 2 bases and J shed 2 bases, with 17 bases lying between them. The DNA of the CDR3 is TGTGCCAGCAGCTTTGTTGGACATACCAGAACTGGGGCCAACGTCCTGACTTTC. This gives the protein CASSFVGHTRTGANVLTF.

This clonotype was recorded many times. V gene TRBV18 combines with J gene TRBJ1-5, with 7 bases identical to TRBD1. Germline V CDR1 and CDR2: KGHSH, LQKENI. This CDR3 spans 15 amino acids. Unmatched junction bases numbered 8, after V lost 5 bases and J lost 4 bases. The CDR3 region is CASSTDRSTNQPQHF. As DNA, the CDR3 is TGTGCCAGCTCAACGGACAGGTCCACAAATCAGCCCCAGCATTTT.

This clonotype occurred many times. The chain is built from TRBV12-3 or TRBV12-4 and TRBJ2-7, with 8 bases identical to TRBD1. The CDR3 has 15 amino acids. Trimming cost V 1 base and J 7 bases; bases outside gene matches: 9. CDR3 sequence: CASSLVRGPSGEQYF. CDR3 sequence (DNA): TGTGCCAGCAGTTTAGTCAGGGGGCCCTCAGGAGAGCAGTACTTC.

The sample holds many counts of this clonotype. The gene calls are TRBV29-1 and TRBJ2-3; 7 positions agree with TRBD1. Trimming removed 7 bases from V and 2 bases from J; junction bases left unmatched: 3. The CDR3 runs 12 residues. CDR1 and CDR2 from the germline V gene are SQVTM and ANQGSEA. CDR3 region: CSGDRVTDTQYF. The CDR3 DNA is TGCAGCGGCGACAGGGTCACAGATACGCAGTATTTT.